This entry lists 13 T cell receptor beta chains sequenced from one sample in a study of blood T cell repertoires in COVID-19. Clones were sequenced by immunoSEQ multiplex PCR, and TCRdb holds only the in-frame ones, with some missing. In the table there are tens of thousands of clones, over 65% of which are singletons. What was sequenced was peripheral blood. The receptors were sampled from a man older than 75 with active or convalescent COVID-19.

This clone was detected once. This chain connects TRBV4-2 to TRBJ2-3; D might be TRBD2 (7 bases). The germline V and J ends were trimmed by 5 bases and 1 base, with 13 bases remaining between them. The CDR3 contains 15 residues. Germline lookup yields CDR1 LGHNA and CDR2 YNFKEQ. CDR3 residues: CASSGAGAGTDTQYF. The CDR3 nucleotides read TGTGCCAGCAGCGGGGCGGGGGCGGGCACAGATACGCAGTATTTT.

This chain links TRBV28 with TRBJ2-7; 10 bases are a match to TRBD1. The germline CDR1 and CDR2 sequences are MDHEN and SYDVKM. Trimming at V came to 9 bases and at J to 1 base, leaving 6 bases not matched to a gene. This CDR3 is 14 amino acids long. CDR3 residues: CASTTGGASYEQYF. DNA for the CDR3: TGTGCCAGTACGACAGGGGGCGCATCCTACGAGCAGTACTTC. The full variable domain, with the rest looked up from reference TRBV28 and TRBJ2-7, is DVKVTQSSRYLVKRTGEKVFLECVQDMDHENMFWYRQDPGLGLRLIYFSYDVKMKEKGDIPEGYSVSREKKERFSLILESASTNQTSMYLCASTTGGASYEQYFGPGTRLTVT.

The genes are TRBV10-3 and TRBJ2-7; 9 bases agree with TRBD1. CDR3 length equals 13 residues. Trimming cost V 8 bases and J 5 bases; bases outside gene matches: 7. The germline V gene has CDR1 ENHRY and CDR2 SYGVKD. In nucleotides, the CDR3 is TGTGCCATCGGGCAGGGACAGGGTGACGAGCAGTACTTC. It encodes CAIGQGQGDEQYF.

V and J are TRBV19 and TRBJ1-6; TRBD1 aligns across 8 bases. The ends lost 3 bases at V and 7 bases at J; junction bases unmatched: 5. This CDR3 is 15 amino acids long. Germline assignment: CDR1 LNHDA and CDR2 SQIVND (reference sequence). CDR3 DNA: TGTGCCAGTAGTATGGCAGGGGGCGCAAATTCACCCCTCCACTTT. Encoded protein: CASSMAGGANSPLHF.

V is TRBV7-2 and J is TRBJ2-1; TRBD2 matches at 7 bases. J was trimmed by 9 bases and V by 2 bases; bases with no gene match: 10. Germline values: CDR1 SGHTA, CDR2 FQGNSA. The CDR3 is 15 residues long. The CDR3 region has the DNA TGTGCCAGCAGCTTAATCGCGGGAGCTCCTGCTGAGCAGTTCTTC. The encoded protein is CASSLIAGAPAEQFF.

The chain combines TRBV4-3 with TRBJ2-5; no definite D call. Germline lookup yields CDR1 LGHNA and CDR2 YSLEER. The V and J ends lost 0 bases and 5 bases respectively, with 7 bases between them. This CDR3 is 13 amino acids long. The CDR3 sequence: CASSQDAQETQYF. In DNA, the CDR3 is TGCGCCAGCAGCCAAGACGCCCAGGAGACCCAGTACTTC.

The V and J genes are TRBV11-3 and TRBJ2-3; 12 bases agree with TRBD2. The CDR3 spans 16 residues. Losses at the gene ends were 1 base for V and 2 bases for J; bases not matched to a gene: 1. Germline-derived CDR1 and CDR2 are SGHNT and YENEEA. The CDR3 coding sequence is TGTGCCAGCAGCTTAGGACTAGCGGGAGACACAGATACGCAGTATTTT. Translated: CASSLGLAGDTDTQYF.

The V gene is TRBV2, the J gene TRBJ2-5, with D possibly being TRBD2 (5 bases). V lost 8 bases, J lost 4 bases, and 11 bases lay in between. The germline gives CDR1 SNHLY, CDR2 FYNNEI. The CDR3 consists of 12 residues. The CDR3 sequence: CASREDRETQYF. The CDR3 coding sequence is TGTGCCAGCCGGGAAGATCGAGAGACCCAGTACTTC.

The chain has TRBV28 and TRBJ2-1, with 8 bases fitting TRBD2. The V gene end was trimmed by 6 bases and the J gene end by 6 bases; junction bases not matched to a gene: 10. Per the germline V gene, CDR1 is MDHEN and CDR2 is SYDVKM. The CDR3 totals 15 residues. CDR3 residues: CASSPRGGLFNEQFF. DNA for the CDR3: TGTGCCAGCAGCCCACGGGGGGGCCTTTTCAATGAGCAGTTCTTC.

The chain links TRBV7-9 to TRBJ2-7; a possible D gene is TRBD2 (6 bases). This CDR3 has 17 residues. The germline V gene has CDR1 SEHNR and CDR2 FQNEAQ (reference sequence). The germline V and J ends were trimmed by 7 bases and 5 bases, with 27 bases remaining between them. CDR3 sequence: CASTHNRIRLGNDEQYF. The CDR3 DNA reads TGTGCCAGCACCCACAATAGGATACGACTAGGAAACGACGAGCAGTACTTC.

The chain carries TRBV2 and TRBJ2-3; D uncertain. The germline CDR1 and CDR2 sequences are SNHLY and FYNNEI. Trimming cost V 5 bases and J 5 bases, with 14 bases left between them. The CDR3 contains 14 residues. CDR3 nucleotides: TGTGCCAGCAGTCGAAGCACCGCAGGAGATACGCAGTATTTT. Translation: CASSRSTAGDTQYF.

The chain joins TRBV5-6 to TRBJ2-3; TRBD2 matches 10 bases. V lost 1 base and J lost 3; bases outside the gene matches: 5. From germline, CDR1 is SGHDT and CDR2 YYEEEE. CDR3 length: 16 amino acids. The CDR3, as DNA: TGTGCCAGCAGCTTGACTAGCGGGACGGGTACAGATACGCAGTATTTT. This encodes CASSLTSGTGTDTQYF.

The chain combines TRBV2 with TRBJ1-3; weak D call: TRBD1 (5 bases). V was clipped by 1 base and J by 3 bases, with 7 bases between them. The CDR3 extends over 14 amino acids. Germline V gene data show CDR1 as SNHLY and CDR2 as FYNNEI. The CDR3, as DNA: TGTGCCAGCAGTGAAGGGGGGGGTGGAAACACCATATATTTT. Amino acid sequence: CASSEGGGGNTIYF.